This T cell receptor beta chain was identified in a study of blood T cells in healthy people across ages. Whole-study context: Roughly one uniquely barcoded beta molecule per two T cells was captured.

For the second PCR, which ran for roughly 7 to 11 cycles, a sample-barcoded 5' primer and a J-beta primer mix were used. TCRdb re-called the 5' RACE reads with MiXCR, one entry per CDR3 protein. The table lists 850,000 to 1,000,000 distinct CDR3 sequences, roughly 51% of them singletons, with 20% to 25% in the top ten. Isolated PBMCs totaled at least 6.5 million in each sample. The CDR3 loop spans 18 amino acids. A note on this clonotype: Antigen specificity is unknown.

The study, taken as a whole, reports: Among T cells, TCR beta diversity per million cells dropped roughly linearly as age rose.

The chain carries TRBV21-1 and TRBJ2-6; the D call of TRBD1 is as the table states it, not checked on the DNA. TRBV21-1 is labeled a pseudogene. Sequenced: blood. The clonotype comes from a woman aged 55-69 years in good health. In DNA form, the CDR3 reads TGTGCCAGCACCGACCAGGACAGGGGTTACCCTGGGGCCAACGTCCTGACTTTC. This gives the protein CASTDQDRGYPGANVLTF.